This TCR beta chain was sequenced during a study of blood T cell repertoires in COVID-19. Study context: The United States, Italy and Spain supplied acute and convalescent COVID-19 samples.

Generated by immunoSEQ multiplex PCR, the TCRdb table keeps only in-frame clones and is missing some. This sample has tens of thousands of clones, with over 75% found just once. V shed 5 bases and J shed 4 bases, with 15 bases lying between them. The CDR3 loop spans 14 amino acids. Germline lookup yields CDR1 SEHNR and CDR2 FQNEAQ (reference sequence). What was sequenced was peripheral blood. This rearrangement joins TRBV7-9 to TRBJ2-7, with a possible D match to TRBD1 (6 bases). This TCR came from a man between 25 and 39 years old with active or convalescent COVID-19. The DNA for the CDR3 is TGTGCCAGCAGCCCGCGGGCAGGGGAGTACGAGCAGTACTTC. Translated: CASSPRAGEYEQYF. Supplemented by reference TRBV7-9 and TRBJ2-7, the full variable domain reads DTGVSQNPRHKITKRGQNVTFRCDPISEHNRLYWYRQTLGQGPEFLTYFQNEAQLEKSRLLSDRFSAERPKGSFSTLEIQRTEQGDSAMYLCASSPRAGEYEQYFGPGTRLTVT.